What follows are 6 T cell receptor beta chains derived from one specimen sequenced in a study of response to subunit inactivated influenza vaccine. TCRdb re-called the RT-PCR reads through MiXCR, storing one row per CDR3 protein. The table shows about 780,000 distinct CDR3 sequences, with 18% occurring only once. The input for sequencing was PBMCs from blood, taken less than 6 days after vaccination. The receptor source for this set is a man aged 50 to 60 who received an inactivated influenza vaccine.

There are a few counts of this clonotype. The chain recombines TRBV5-1 with TRBJ2-7, with 7 bases aligning to TRBD2. The CDR3 length is 13 residues. The germline gives CDR1 SGHRS, CDR2 YFSETQ. Unmatched junction bases numbered 5, after V lost 6 bases and J lost 2 bases. The CDR3 nucleotides read TGCGCCAGCACCGCGGGGGAGCCCTACGAGCAGTACTTC. This sequence encodes CASTAGEPYEQYF. Filled out from reference TRBV5-1 and TRBJ2-7, the complete variable domain reads KAGVTQTPRYLIKTRGQQVTLSCSPISGHRSVSWYQQTPGQGLQFLFEYFSETQRNKGNFPGRFSGRQFSNSRSEMNVSTLELGDSALYLCASTAGEPYEQYFGPGTRLTVT.

The V gene is TRBV6-1, the J gene TRBJ2-3; D possibly corresponds to TRBD2 (6 bases). Trimming took off 6 bases at V and 4 bases at J, with 14 bases between the two ends. This CDR3 comprises 14 residues. Germline CDR1 is MNHNS and CDR2 is SASEGT. The CDR3: CASRAGTGADTQYF. CDR3 in DNA: TGTGCCAGCAGGGCCGGGACGGGGGCAGATACGCAGTATTTT.

The chain combines TRBV6-2 or TRBV6-3 with TRBJ2-7, with TRBD1 as a possible D gene (6 bases). Germline CDR1 reads MNHEY; CDR2 reads SVGEGT. This CDR3 is 12 amino acids long. V shed 8 bases and J shed 1 base, with 9 bases lying between them. CDR3 loop: CASWDISYEQYF. The CDR3 DNA sequence: TGTGCCAGCTGGGACATTTCCTACGAGCAGTACTTC.

This clonotype has ten or more counts. CDR3 protein: CASSLGWETQYF. CDR3 DNA sequence: TGTGCCAGCAGCTTGGGCTGGGAGACCCAGTACTTC. This chain links TRBV7-9 with TRBJ2-5, with D hard to call. Germline CDR1 reads SEHNR; CDR2 reads FQNEAQ (reference sequence). V dropped 3 bases and J dropped 5 bases, with 7 bases sitting between them. The CDR3 loop spans 12 amino acids.

At least ten counts were recorded for this clonotype. The chain joins TRBV5-1 to TRBJ2-1; D call uncertain. This CDR3 has 16 amino acids. V lost 0 bases and J lost 3, with 13 bases in between. Germline assignment: CDR1 SGHRS and CDR2 YFSETQ. The CDR3 DNA reads as TGCGCCAGCAGCTTGGGATCTGGGTCCCTCTACAATGAGCAGTTCTTC. It is translated as CASSLGSGSLYNEQFF.

This chain links TRBV9 with TRBJ2-3; TRBD2 matches at 8 bases. The germline V gene encodes CDR1 SGDLS and CDR2 YYNGEE. The CDR3 sequence is 15 residues long. Trimming removed 4 bases from V and 7 bases from J; junction bases left unmatched: 11. The CDR3 sequence is CASSPLAGTPNTQYF. CDR3 coding DNA: TGTGCCAGCAGCCCGTTAGCGGGGACCCCTAATACGCAGTATTTT.